Each of the 6 T cell receptor beta chains below was sequenced from the same sample in a study of low-dose radiotherapy and immunotherapy resistance in tumors. cDNA synthesis used a TRAV/TRBV-specific primer set for both chains. Amplification, which lasted 20 PCR cycles, used a constant-region primer and V-primer adapter to amplify TCRs. TCRdb analysed the reads with MiXCR anew, one entry per CDR3 protein. The repertoire holds under 90,000 distinct CDR3 sequences, with roughly a sixth as singletons. This sample's time point: before trial treatment. This specimen consisted of PBMCs, obtained before treatment. The receptors originated from a male donor with prostate cancer.

This clonotype has ten or more counts. The V gene is TRBV21-1, the J gene TRBJ1-1; the table names TRBD1, a call not compared with the DNA. TRBV21-1 is labeled a pseudogene. The CDR3 totals 12 residues. The CDR3 nucleotides are TGTGCCAGCAGCGTCCTTCGGACAAAAGCTTTCTTT. Its translation: CASSVLRTKAFF.

This clonotype has a count of ten or more. CDR3 sequence reads: CASSLEGPRGSPLHF. CDR3 coding DNA: TGCGCCAGCAGCTTGGAGGGCCCGCGGGGTTCACCCCTCCACTTT. The chain combines TRBV5-1 with TRBJ1-6, with D hard to call. V was trimmed by 0 bases and J by 9 bases, leaving 13 bases between them. CDR1 is SGHRS, CDR2 YFSETQ, per germline. The CDR3 extends over 15 amino acids.

This clonotype has a count of ten or more. This chain connects TRBV11-2 to TRBJ2-7; D remains ambiguous. Trimming took off 3 bases at V and 2 bases at J, with 14 bases between the two ends. The CDR3 runs 15 residues. Germline CDR1 and CDR2: SGHAT and FQNNGV. CDR3 sequence (DNA): TGTGCCAGCAGCTTTACCCTGGGCACCGCCTACGAGCAGTACTTC. Translating gives CASSFTLGTAYEQYF.

This clonotype was observed many times. The chain uses TRBV6-4 and TRBJ2-3, with D tentatively TRBD1 (7 bases). Trimming removed 0 bases at V and 5 bases at J, with 15 bases between. The germline CDR1 and CDR2 sequences are MRHNA and SNTAGT. The length of the CDR3 is 16 residues. The chain's CDR3 is CASSDSGGGAGDTQYF. In DNA, the CDR3 is TGTGCCAGCAGTGACTCAGGAGGGGGCGCGGGAGATACGCAGTATTTT.

This clonotype was counted at least ten times. The rearrangement uses TRBV6-6 and TRBJ2-6, with D unclear. Trimming shortened V by 6 bases and J by 3 bases, and 12 bases separated the two germline ends. Germline lookup yields CDR1 MNHNY and CDR2 SVGAGI (reference sequence). The CDR3 runs 15 residues. The CDR3 sequence: CASSPIGYGANVLTF. The CDR3, as DNA: TGTGCCAGCAGCCCCATAGGGTATGGGGCCAACGTCCTGACTTTC.

This clonotype was counted ten times or more. This sequence joins TRBV5-6 and TRBJ2-3, with 10 nucleotides matching TRBD2. Per the germline V gene, CDR1 is SGHDT and CDR2 is YYEEEE. With 7 bases clipped from V and 4 bases from J, the junction kept 9 bases outside the gene matches. The CDR3 contains 15 residues. The CDR3 DNA reads as TGTGCCAGCTTGGGGGCTAGCGGGGGCCCAGATACGCAGTATTTT. Protein: CASLGASGGPDTQYF.